This entry lists 14 T cell receptor beta chains sequenced from one sample in a study of blood T cell repertoires in COVID-19. Measured with immunoSEQ multiplex PCR; TCRdb has only the in-frame clones, and not every one. The sample holds 200,000 to 300,000 clones, under 90% seen once. Sequences were obtained from peripheral blood. Receptor source: a man in his 60s with acute or convalescent COVID-19.

The chain recombines TRBV5-6 with TRBJ2-3; no firm D call. The CDR3 extends over 15 amino acids. Trimming took 0 bases from V and 3 from J, leaving 11 bases between them. Germline V CDR1 and CDR2: SGHDT, YYEEEE. The CDR3: CASSLGGQVTDTQYF. The DNA for the CDR3 is TGTGCCAGCAGCTTGGGTGGTCAGGTAACAGATACGCAGTATTTT.

On this clone itself: The same CDR3 also results from other DNA sequences found in this sample. This chain links TRBV12-3 or TRBV12-4 with TRBJ1-2; tentative D call: TRBD1 (5 bases). CDR3 length: 13 residues. V was cut by 1 base and J by 6 bases, with 9 bases left in between. CDR3 bases: TGTGCCAGCAGTTTAGTCCAGGGAAATGGCTACACCTTC. This encodes CASSLVQGNGYTF.

The chain carries TRBV19 and TRBJ1-4; the D is unclear. The length of the CDR3 is 14 residues. V lost 6 bases, J lost 8 bases, and 16 bases lay in between. The V gene's germline CDR1 is LNHDA and CDR2 SQIVND (reference sequence). The CDR3 region has the DNA TGTGCCAGTAGATCCGCAGCGACCGGGGAAAAACTGTTTTTT. This encodes CASRSAATGEKLFF.

The chain links TRBV6-5 to TRBJ1-2; 9 nucleotides align to TRBD1. The CDR3 consists of 13 residues. CDR1 MNHEY and CDR2 SVGAGI come from the germline V gene. Trimming cost V 8 bases and J 8 bases; bases outside gene matches: 9. This chain's CDR3 is CASLLRDRAGYTF. The CDR3 nucleotides are TGTGCCAGCTTACTCCGGGACAGGGCGGGCTACACCTTC.

This chain links TRBV29-1 with TRBJ2-5; TRBD1 is a possible D gene (6 bases). From germline, CDR1 is SQVTM and CDR2 ANQGSEA. This CDR3 spans 14 amino acids. Trimming took 3 bases from V and 1 from J, leaving 12 bases between them. The DNA of the CDR3 is TGCAGCGTTGAGGGGGACACCTCCCAAGAGACCCAGTACTTC. Amino acids: CSVEGDTSQETQYF.

The V gene is TRBV16, the J gene TRBJ1-5, with D tentatively TRBD1 (5 bases). This CDR3 contains 15 residues. Trimming removed 1 base from V and 4 bases from J, with 11 bases in between. Germline CDR1 and CDR2: KGHSY and FQNENV. CDR3 bases: TGTGCCAGCAGCCAATATGGGGAGGGGAATCAGCCCCAGCATTTT. This codes for CASSQYGEGNQPQHF. The full variable domain, with the rest looked up from reference TRBV16 and TRBJ1-5, is GEEVAQTPKHLVRGEGQKAKLYCAPIKGHSYVFWYQQVLKNEFKFLISFQNENVFDETGMPKERFSAKCLPNSPCSLEIQATKLEDSAVYFCASSQYGEGNQPQHFGDGTRLSIL.

DNA for the CDR3: TGTGCCAGCAGCTTAAGACAGGGGAGACAACTGTTTTTT. It is translated as CASSLRQGRQLFF. The V and J genes are TRBV11-2 and TRBJ1-4, with 8 nucleotides matching TRBD1. CDR3 length: 13 amino acids. With V trimmed by 2 bases and J by 12 bases, 5 bases remained unmatched. Germline CDR1 reads SGHAT; CDR2 reads FQNNGV.

The chain recombines TRBV27 with TRBJ2-7, with 7 bases that match TRBD2. Losses at the gene ends were 0 bases for V and 5 bases for J; bases not matched to a gene: 10. The germline V gene encodes CDR1 MNHEY and CDR2 SMNVEV (reference sequence). CDR3 length: 16 amino acids. In nucleotides, the CDR3 is TGTGCCAGCAGTTTATCGGGACGGGAGGAGAGGAACGAGCAGTACTTC. It yields the protein CASSLSGREERNEQYF.

V gene TRBV30 combines with J gene TRBJ2-3, with 8 positions matching TRBD1. Germline values: CDR1 GTSNPN, CDR2 SVGIG (reference sequence). The V gene end was trimmed by 3 bases and the J gene end by 2 bases; junction bases not matched to a gene: 4. This CDR3 is built from 14 residues. DNA for the CDR3: TGTGCCTGGAGCAGGGACAGGAACACAGATACGCAGTATTTT. Amino acids: CAWSRDRNTDTQYF.

The chain recombines TRBV7-8 with TRBJ1-5, with a possible D match to TRBD1 (5 bases). This CDR3 spans 18 amino acids. Germline assignment: CDR1 SGHVS and CDR2 FQNEAQ. Trimming took 5 bases from V and 0 from J, leaving 20 bases between them. CDR3 loop: CASSGLTWGEYSNQPQHF. The DNA for the CDR3 is TGTGCCAGCAGCGGCCTCACCTGGGGGGAATATAGCAATCAGCCCCAGCATTTT.

V usage is TRBV25-1 and J usage is TRBJ2-2; 9 nucleotides match TRBD1. The germline gives CDR1 MGHDK, CDR2 SYGVNS. J lost 3 bases, V lost 7 bases, and 3 bases had no gene match. The CDR3 covers 14 residues. CDR3 residues: CASTRTGDTGELFF. The CDR3 DNA sequence: TGTGCCAGCACAAGGACAGGGGACACCGGGGAGCTGTTTTTT.

The chain links TRBV7-9 to TRBJ1-5; 7 bases line up with TRBD1. This CDR3 region has 13 residues. CDR1 and CDR2 from the germline V gene are SEHNR and FQNEAQ (reference sequence). J lost 7 bases, V lost 2 bases, and 2 bases had no gene match. CDR3 DNA: TGTGCCAGCAGCTTAACAGGGGACCAGCCCCAGCATTTT. It specifies CASSLTGDQPQHF. Supplemented by reference TRBV7-9 and TRBJ1-5, the full variable domain reads DTGVSQNPRHKITKRGQNVTFRCDPISEHNRLYWYRQTLGQGPEFLTYFQNEAQLEKSRLLSDRFSAERPKGSFSTLEIQRTEQGDSAMYLCASSLTGDQPQHFGDGTRLSIL.

V gene TRBV27 combines with J gene TRBJ1-6, with TRBD1 as a possible D gene (6 bases). The CDR3 is 16 residues long. Germline-derived CDR1 and CDR2 are MNHEY and SMNVEV (reference sequence). The V end was cut by 5 bases, the J end by 5 bases, with 16 bases between. The CDR3 protein is CASSLYIGGDNSPLHF. In DNA form, the CDR3 reads TGTGCCAGCAGTCTTTATATAGGGGGGGATAATTCACCCCTCCACTTT.

The chain uses TRBV29-1 and TRBJ1-1; D is perhaps TRBD1 (6 bases). The CDR3 runs 15 residues. Germline-derived CDR1 and CDR2 are SQVTM and ANQGSEA. Trimming removed 6 bases from V and 0 bases from J, with 17 bases in between. The CDR3 sequence: CSVTRQEVLNTEAFF. As DNA, the CDR3 is TGCAGCGTCACCCGACAGGAAGTCTTGAACACTGAAGCTTTCTTT.